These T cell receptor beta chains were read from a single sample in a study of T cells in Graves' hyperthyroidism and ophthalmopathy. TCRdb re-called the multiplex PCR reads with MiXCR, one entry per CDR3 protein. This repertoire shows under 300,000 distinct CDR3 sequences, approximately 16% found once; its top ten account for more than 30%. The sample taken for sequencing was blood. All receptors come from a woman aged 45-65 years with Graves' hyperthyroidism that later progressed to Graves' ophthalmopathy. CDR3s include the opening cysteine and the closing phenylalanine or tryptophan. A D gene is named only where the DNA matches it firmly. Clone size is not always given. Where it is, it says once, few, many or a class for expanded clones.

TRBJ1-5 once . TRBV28 TGTGCCAGCAATTTGGAGGCTCGGCCCCAGCATTTT CASNLEARPQHF
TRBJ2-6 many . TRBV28 TGTGCCAGCAGGTCTATGAATGCTGGGGCCAACGTCCTGACTTTC CASRSMNAGANVLTF
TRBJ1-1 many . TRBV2 TGTGCCAGCACCCTGGGTGGCTCTGTGACTTTCTTT CASTLGGSVTFF
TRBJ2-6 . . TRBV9 TGTGCCAGCAGCTCCGCATCTGGGGCCAACGTCCTGACTTTC CASSSASGANVLTF
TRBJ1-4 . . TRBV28 TGTGCCAGCAGCGAGGGGGGGCGAGAAAATGAAAAACTGTTTTTT CASSEGGRENEKLFF
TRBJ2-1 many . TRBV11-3 TGTGCCAGCAGCTCCTCAATGGGAGTAGCGAGTCCGAAGTTCTTC CASSSSMGVASPKFF
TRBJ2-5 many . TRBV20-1 TGCAGTGCTAGGGCGGCCAGGGTAGGGAGCGGGACACAAGAGACCCAGTACTTC CSARAARVGSGTQETQYF
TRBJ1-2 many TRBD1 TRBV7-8 TGTGCCAGCAGCGAGACAGGGGGCACGGTATATGGCTACACCTTC CASSETGGTVYGYTF
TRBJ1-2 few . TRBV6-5 TGTGCCAGCAGTTACGGTGAACTTGGTGGGGCGGGCTACACCTTC CASSYGELGGAGYTF
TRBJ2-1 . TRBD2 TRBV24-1 TGTGCCACCAGCTGGGGTAGCGGGAGTGATAACGGGAATGAGCAGTTCTTC CATSWGSGSDNGNEQFF
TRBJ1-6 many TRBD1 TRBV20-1 TGCAGTGCAATCGGACAGGGGTTCTCACCCCTCCACTTT CSAIGQGFSPLHF
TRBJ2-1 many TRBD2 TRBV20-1 TGCAGTGCTAGGGAGTGGGCTAGCGGGACCTACAATGAGCAGTTCTTC CSAREWASGTYNEQFF
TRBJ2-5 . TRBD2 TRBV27 TGTGCCAGCAGTTTACTAGCGGAGGAAGAGACCCAGTACTTC CASSLLAEEETQYF
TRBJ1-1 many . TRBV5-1 TGCGCCAGCAGCTTGGACGAGGGTTACACTGAAGCTTTCTTT CASSLDEGYTEAFF
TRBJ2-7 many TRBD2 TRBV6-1 TGTGCCAGCAGTGCGAAGCGGGAGGTCGACGAGCAGTACTTC CASSAKREVDEQYF
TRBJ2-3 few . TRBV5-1 TGCGCCAGCAGCGTGAGGGCGGACACAGATACGCAGTATTTT CASSVRADTDTQYF
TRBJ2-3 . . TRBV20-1 TGCAGTGCTAGAGAAGGGGATTCTACGCAGTATTTT CSAREGDSTQYF
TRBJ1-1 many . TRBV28 TGTGCTACCTCCGGACCCAACACTGAAGCTTTCTTT CATSGPNTEAFF
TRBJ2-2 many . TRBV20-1 TGCAGTGCTAGAGCCGGGGCCGGGGAGCTGTTTTTT CSARAGAGELFF
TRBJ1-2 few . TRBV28 TGTGCCAGCAGTTTAAAGGGGAACTATGGCTACACCTTC CASSLKGNYGYTF
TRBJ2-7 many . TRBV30 TGTGCCTGGAGTCCTTCTCGGGGTAGTGCCTACGAGCAGTACTTC CAWSPSRGSAYEQYF
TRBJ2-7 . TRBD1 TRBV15 TGTGCCACCAGCTGGGGACAGGGGGCCTACGAGCAGTACTTC CATSWGQGAYEQYF
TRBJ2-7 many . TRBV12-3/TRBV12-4 TGTGCCAGCAGTTTTACGGAGATCTACGAGCAGTACTTC CASSFTEIYEQYF
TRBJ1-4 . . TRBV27 TGTGCCAGCAGTCACCTGAGGGACTTCACCCTAGCAACTAATGAAAAACTGTTTTTT CASSHLRDFTLATNEKLFF
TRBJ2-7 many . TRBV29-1 TGCAGCGTCCTCCTTGGGGGCGGGAGTCATCTCATGGAGCAGTACTTC CSVLLGGGSHLMEQYF
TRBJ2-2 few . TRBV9 TGTGCCAGCAGCGTAGGAGCCCCGACCCACACCGGGGAGCTGTTTTTT CASSVGAPTHTGELFF
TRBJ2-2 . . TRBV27 TGTGCCAGCAGCCTGGGAGGGGGGGGTCGGGTCGGGGAGCTGTTTTTT CASSLGGGGRVGELFF
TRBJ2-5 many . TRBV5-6 TGTGCCAGCAGCTTTGCGGGGCAAGGGACCCAGTACTTC CASSFAGQGTQYF
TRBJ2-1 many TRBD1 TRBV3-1 TGTGCCAGCAGCCAAGCTCACAGGGGTATCTACAATGAGCAGTTCTTC CASSQAHRGIYNEQFF
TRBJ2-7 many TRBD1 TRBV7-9 TGTGCCAGCAGCCTTGGACAGGGAGCCCACGAGCAGTACTTC CASSLGQGAHEQYF
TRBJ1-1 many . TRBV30 TGTGCCTCCACCTTAGGGGGAAGTGTCACTGAAGCTTTCTTT CASTLGGSVTEAFF
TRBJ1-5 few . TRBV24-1 TGTGCCACCTCCGGAGGGCTTAGCAATCAGCCCCAGCATTTT CATSGGLSNQPQHF
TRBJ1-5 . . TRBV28 TGTGCCAGCACCTCCGTCGGGGGGGCGCAGCAGCCCCAGCATTTT CASTSVGGAQQPQHF